The 2 T cell receptor beta chains given below trace back to one sample, sequenced in a study of blood T cell repertoires in COVID-19. Measured with immunoSEQ multiplex PCR; TCRdb has only the in-frame clones, and not every one. The sample contains approximately 230,000 clones, over 75% of which appear only once. Sequencing input: PBMCs or T cells enriched from blood (not recorded which). All receptors derive from a man in his forties or fifties who had recovered from COVID-19.

The rearrangement joins TRBV15 to TRBJ1-2, with 9 positions matching TRBD1. This CDR3 has 15 amino acids. Germline V gives CDR1 LNHNV, CDR2 YYDKDF (reference sequence). V shed 0 bases and J 4 bases; nucleotides not matched to a gene: 3. The CDR3 spells CATSREQGAGYGYTF. CDR3 nucleotides: TGTGCCACCAGCAGAGAACAGGGGGCCGGCTATGGCTACACCTTC.

This chain uses TRBV5-8 with TRBJ1-5, with TRBD1 identical over 9 bases. This CDR3 is 14 amino acids long. Germline V gene data show CDR1 as SGHTS and CDR2 as YDEGEE. Trimming removed 5 bases from V and 9 bases from J; junction bases left unmatched: 9. The CDR3 protein is CASSTTGGWGPQHF. In DNA, the CDR3 is TGTGCCAGCAGTACTACAGGGGGCTGGGGGCCCCAGCATTTT.